This T cell receptor (beta chain) is drawn from a study of early T cells in non-severe SARS-CoV-2 infection. Study-wide context: Sequenced material consisted of bulk RNA (from unsorted whole blood), and chains were unpaired.

Individual cDNA molecules carried attached unique molecular identifiers. TCRdb reprocessed the 5' RACE reads via MiXCR and lists one record per CDR3 protein. The table shows under 80,000 distinct CDR3 sequences, with roughly 13% occurring only once. Study findings and constraints: Matching against VDJdb likely underestimated virus-specific expansions, favoring anti-spike CD8.

CDR3 length: 11 amino acids. Germline CDR1 reads SQVTM; CDR2 reads ANQGSEA. Comment on this clonotype: The antigen is not known. This may stem from a read error, because a much larger clone lies one nucleotide away.

Source material: whole blood. This TCR came from an adult who was a healthcare worker with PCR-confirmed SARS-CoV-2 infection or an uninfected control (not recorded which). The gene calls are TRBV29-1 and TRBJ1-2; D perhaps matches TRBD1 (5 bases). The CDR3 DNA reads TGCGGCGCAGCGACAGTCTATGGCTACACCTTC. It yields the protein CGAATVYGYTF.